The clone carrying this TCR beta chain came up many times. No antigen is known for it. For the second PCR, which ran for about 7 to 12 cycles, a sample-barcoded 5' primer and a J-beta primer mix were used. TCRdb itself ran the 5' RACE reads through MiXCR, one entry per CDR3 protein. The sample contains 850,000 or so distinct CDR3 sequences, under 30% of which appear only once. The source of the sample is a study of blood T cells in healthy people across ages. Study information: Per two T cells, template switching captured roughly one barcoded beta molecule. Study-level points and caveats: Those diversity estimates obtained from one million T cells were thought to be underestimates.

Germline V gene data show CDR1 as SGHTA and CDR2 as FQGNSA. V was clipped by 5 bases and J by 4 bases, with 20 bases between them. There are 16 residues in the CDR3. This clonotype was obtained from an elderly woman in good health. V is TRBV7-2 and J is TRBJ1-1, with D maybe TRBD1 (5 bases). Sample: blood. DNA for the CDR3: TGTGCCAGCAGCCGTCAGGCGGTGGGGGGTGGCACTGAAGCTTTCTTT. This gives the protein CASSRQAVGGGTEAFF.